This T cell receptor (beta chain) was identified during a study of Ad26.COV2.S vaccination and SARS-CoV-2 variants. Study background: Enrollment placed the donor in the COV1001 Ad26.COV2.S trial arm. Intramuscular Ad26.COV2.S doses were given once or twice, 56 days apart. Points from the study as a whole: Breadth, reportedly substantial, characterized the spike-specific CD8+ and CD4+ T cell responses after vaccination.

V lost 2 bases, J lost 3 bases, and 17 bases lay in between. Germline V gene sequence: CDR1 SGHTS, CDR2 YDEGEE. The CDR3 covers 16 residues. A single count supports this clone. Its antigen is unknown. Clones were read by immunoSEQ multiplex PCR, and TCRdb kept only the in-frame ones, dropping some. The data contain about 250,000 clones, about 87% of them seen just once; the ten biggest clones take up more than 2.5%. As to treatment: 15 to 20 received Ad26.COV2.S at low or high dose, single or two shots; about five received placebo; per-sample allocation not given. At day 63 after the first vaccine or placebo injection, samples were drawn. As its vector, the vaccine had Ad26, which expressed Wuhan-strain SARS-CoV-2 spike.

V gene TRBV5-8 combines with J gene TRBJ2-5, with D possibly matching TRBD1 (8 bases). This sample comprised peripheral blood, obtained in a trial of Ad26.COV2.S vaccine versus placebo. The receptor's source is a person aged 18 to 65 who received the Ad26.COV2.S COVID-19 vaccine or a placebo. CDR3 protein: CASSFHRGGTKETQYF. Written as DNA, the CDR3 is TGTGCCAGCAGCTTCCACAGGGGGGGCACCAAAGAGACCCAGTACTTC.